The 24 T cell receptor beta chains below were found in one sample sequenced in a study of identical twins (dated by TCRdb to about 2016). Libraries were constructed by 5' RACE. The reads were generated on an Illumina HiSeq 2000. The public sequencing data were trimmed at Q25 with fastp and processed into clonotypes with MiXCR by TCRdb, which kept only in-frame beta chains. Entries that share a CDR3 protein sequence are merged under the most common genes and DNA. The sample table lists 120,000 to 150,000 distinct CDR3 sequences, around 3.6% of them with a count of one. The top ten hold 7% to 10% of the sample. The sample consisted of memory T cells sorted from blood. The intended sense of this specimen's cell subset or site label: CD45RO+ enriched T cells. All receptors come from a young man in good health.

Many counts were recorded for this clonotype. The chain recombines TRBV6-5 with TRBJ2-5; 7 bases match TRBD1. V trimming: 2 bases; J trimming: 5 bases; junction bases outside the gene matches: 5. Germline CDR1 reads MNHEY; CDR2 reads SVGAGI. The length of the CDR3 is 14 residues. CDR3 in DNA: TGTGCCAGCAGTTACCCTACAGGGGAGGAGACCCAGTACTTC. Encoded protein: CASSYPTGEETQYF.

For this clonotype: Given a much more abundant clone one base away, this may be a read error. The chain combines TRBV7-4 with TRBJ2-3; no clear D gene. The germline CDR1 and CDR2 sequences are SGHVT and SQSDAQ. This CDR3 comprises 11 residues. This CDR3 reads CTSSPDDTQYF. In DNA form, the CDR3 reads TGTACCAGCAGCCCCGATGATACGCAGTATTTT.

Ten or more counts support this clonotype. This chain connects TRBV28 to TRBJ2-7; 7 bases agree with TRBD1. Germline CDR1 is MDHEN and CDR2 is SYDVKM. This CDR3 contains 16 residues. V lost 6 bases to trimming and J lost 3 bases; unmatched junction nucleotides: 14. In DNA form, the CDR3 reads TGTGCCAGCAGCGCAGCTCAGGGGGTATCAGGCTACGAGCAGTACTTC. This gives the protein CASSAAQGVSGYEQYF. Together with reference TRBV28 and TRBJ2-7, the CDR3 gives the full variable domain: DVKVTQSSRYLVKRTGEKVFLECVQDMDHENMFWYRQDPGLGLRLIYFSYDVKMKEKGDIPEGYSVSREKKERFSLILESASTNQTSMYLCASSAAQGVSGYEQYFGPGTRLTVT.

This clonotype was picked up many times. The V call is TRBV11-1, the J call TRBJ2-1, with 8 positions matching TRBD2. Trimming at V came to 5 bases and at J to 7 bases, leaving 10 bases not matched to a gene. CDR1 and CDR2 (germline): SGHAT, FQDESV (reference sequence). The CDR3 is 15 residues long. The DNA for the CDR3 is TGTGCCAGCAGCCCCTCGACTAGCGAGGGAAATGAGCAGTTCTTC. Residues: CASSPSTSEGNEQFF.

The chain couples TRBV10-3 to TRBJ1-4; no definite D call. Per germline, CDR1 ENHRY and CDR2 SYGVKD. V lost 0 bases and J lost 4, with 9 bases in between. The CDR3 is 15 residues long. CDR3 in amino acids: CAISESLHRNEKLFF. The CDR3 DNA reads TGTGCCATCAGTGAGTCTCTACATCGTAATGAAAAACTGTTTTTT.

With regard to this clonotype: This could be a read error, since a much larger clone is one nucleotide away. V is TRBV19 and J is TRBJ2-7, with TRBD1 matching 7 bases. From germline, CDR1 is LNHDA and CDR2 SQIVND (reference sequence). CDR3 length: 15 residues. The CDR3 spells CAGSMIRTGAHEQYF. CDR3 sequence (DNA): TGTGCCGGTAGTATGATCCGAACAGGGGCCCACGAGCAGTACTTC.

This clonotype was observed many times. The chain couples TRBV20-1 to TRBJ2-1; tentative D call: TRBD2 (5 bases). V was cut by 3 bases and J by 4 bases, with 19 bases left in between. The germline gives CDR1 DFQATT, CDR2 SNEGSKA (reference sequence). The CDR3 spans 16 residues. The CDR3 DNA sequence: TGCAGTGCTAGGGCGCGGGCATCTAGCTCGTACAATGAGCAGTTCTTC. Its protein product is CSARARASSSYNEQFF.

This clonotype was counted at least ten times. V and J are TRBV6-6 and TRBJ2-5; D remains ambiguous. V gave up 6 bases and J gave up 1 base, with 6 bases separating them. Looked up from germline, CDR1 is MNHNY and CDR2 is SVGAGI (reference sequence). The CDR3 contains 12 residues. CDR3 DNA: TGTGCCAGCAGGACAACCCAAGAGACCCAGTACTTC. Translation gives CASRTTQETQYF.

This clonotype has a count of ten or more. The chain couples TRBV20-1 to TRBJ2-1; D tentatively reads TRBD1 or TRBD2 (5 bases each). The CDR3 totals 14 residues. Looked up from germline, CDR1 is DFQATT and CDR2 is SNEGSKA (reference sequence). V gave up 3 bases and J gave up 5 bases, with 14 bases separating them. In nucleotides, the CDR3 is TGCAGTGCTAGTAGGGCAGGGAGTGACAATGAGCAGTTCTTC. Translated: CSASRAGSDNEQFF.

This clonotype was seen repeatedly, ten times or more. The rearrangement uses TRBV14 and TRBJ2-3; D ambiguous. The germline V and J ends were trimmed by 4 bases and 5 bases, with 10 bases remaining between them. The V gene's germline CDR1 is SGHDN and CDR2 FVKESK. The CDR3 has 13 amino acids. DNA of the CDR3: TGTGCCAGCAGCCTAAATCCAGGAGATACGCAGTATTTT. It encodes CASSLNPGDTQYF.

This clonotype was picked up a small number of times. The gene calls are TRBV20-1 and TRBJ1-6, with 8 positions matching TRBD1. The V gene end was trimmed by 7 bases and the J gene end by 0 bases; junction bases not matched to a gene: 2. Per the germline V gene, CDR1 is DFQATT and CDR2 is SNEGSKA (reference sequence). The CDR3 extends over 14 amino acids. The CDR3 DNA is TGCAGTGGGACAGGGAGCTCCTATAATTCACCCCTCCACTTT. Residues: CSGTGSSYNSPLHF.

This clonotype was seen at least ten times. V gene TRBV4-2 combines with J gene TRBJ2-7; 9 positions match TRBD2. After removal of 0 bases from V and 4 bases from J, the junction contained 4 bases not matched to a gene. This CDR3 comprises 15 residues. Germline assignment: CDR1 LGHNA and CDR2 YNFKEQ. The CDR3 loop reads CASSQEQRGVYEQYF. The DNA of the CDR3 is TGTGCCAGCAGCCAAGAGCAGCGGGGGGTTTACGAGCAGTACTTC.

This clonotype was counted ten times or more. The gene calls are TRBV20-1 and TRBJ1-5; 7 nucleotides align to TRBD1. The V gene's germline CDR1 is DFQATT and CDR2 SNEGSKA (reference sequence). With 6 bases clipped from V and 4 bases from J, the junction kept 9 bases outside the gene matches. This CDR3 has 14 amino acids. The CDR3 DNA sequence: TGCAGTGCGATAACAGGGGCACCAAATCAGCCCCAGCATTTT. This translates into CSAITGAPNQPQHF.

This clonotype was counted many times. The V gene is TRBV5-4, the J gene TRBJ2-5; perhaps TRBD1 as D (6 bases). The CDR3 has 11 amino acids. CDR1 is SGHNT and CDR2 is YYREEE in the germline V gene (reference sequence). Trimming left V 7 bases short and J 5 bases short, with 9 bases between. CDR3 DNA: TGTGCCAGCCTTAGGGGGGAGACCCAGTACTTC. As protein: CASLRGETQYF.

This clonotype was seen ten or more times. The chain carries TRBV28 and TRBJ1-2; 7 bases line up with TRBD1. Germline CDR1 and CDR2: MDHEN and SYDVKM. The CDR3 length is 12 residues. After removal of 7 bases from V and 7 bases from J, the junction contained 6 bases not matched to a gene. The CDR3 DNA reads as TGTGCCAGCATCAACCCAGGGGGTGGCTACACCTTC. Protein: CASINPGGGYTF.

There are many counts of this clonotype. CDR3 amino acids: CATHSDTSYEQYF. The DNA of the CDR3 is TGTGCCACTCACAGTGACACCTCCTACGAGCAGTACTTC. V gene TRBV6-1 combines with J gene TRBJ2-7, with D unclear. The V end was cut by 10 bases, the J end by 0 bases, with 13 bases between. This CDR3 is 13 amino acids long. CDR1 MNHNS and CDR2 SASEGT come from the germline V gene.

The rearrangement links TRBV9 to TRBJ2-2; D possibly matches TRBD1 or TRBD2 (6 bases each). V gave up 0 bases and J gave up 5 bases, with 20 bases separating them. The CDR3 totals 18 residues. CDR1 SGDLS and CDR2 YYNGEE come from the germline V gene. The CDR3 bases are TGTGCCAGCAGCGTAGGGGGGCCACGCGGGGCCGATACCGGGGAGCTGTTTTTT. Its protein product is CASSVGGPRGADTGELFF.

Within the sample, this clonotype is medium-sized (0.01 to 0.1%). V gene TRBV4-3 combines with J gene TRBJ2-3; unclear D gene. The CDR3 runs 15 residues. V lost 2 bases and J lost 1, with 10 bases in between. Per germline, CDR1 LGHNA and CDR2 YSLEER. The CDR3 bases are TGCGCCAGCAGCCAAAGGAGTTTCGGCACAGATACGCAGTATTTT. This codes for CASSQRSFGTDTQYF.

Ten or more counts support this clonotype. V and J are TRBV12-3 or TRBV12-4 and TRBJ2-7; D may be TRBD1 (6 bases). CDR3 length equals 13 residues. V was clipped by 7 bases and J by 1 base, with 11 bases between them. The CDR3 protein is CASTLGQSYEQYV. The CDR3, as DNA: TGTGCCAGCACCCTTGGACAGTCCTACGAGCAGTACGTC.

This clonotype was picked up many times. This chain links TRBV20-1 with TRBJ2-1; TRBD2 is a possible D gene (6 bases). Trimming cost V 3 bases and J 7 bases, with 19 bases left between them. This CDR3 has 15 residues. The germline V gene has CDR1 DFQATT and CDR2 SNEGSKA (reference sequence). This CDR3 reads CSASGGVLIQNEQFF. Written as DNA, the CDR3 is TGCAGTGCTAGCGGCGGGGTCCTCATTCAGAATGAGCAGTTCTTC.

This clonotype was counted a few times. The V call is TRBV24-1, the J call TRBJ2-3, with D perhaps matching TRBD2 (6 bases). The ends were cut back, 4 bases at V and 4 bases at J, with 17 bases in the middle. The germline CDR1 and CDR2 sequences are KGHDR and SFDVKD. This CDR3 is built from 16 residues. The CDR3 protein is CATSDPGLLAADTQYF. CDR3 nucleotide sequence: TGTGCCACCAGTGACCCGGGACTGCTGGCCGCAGATACGCAGTATTTT.

Many counts were recorded for this clonotype. J is TRBJ1-5 and V is TRBV19; D gene uncertain. Germline loops: CDR1 LNHDA, CDR2 SQIVND (reference sequence). CDR3 size: 15 residues. Trimming took off 0 bases at V and 2 bases at J, with 8 bases between the two ends. The CDR3 protein is CASSIDLGRNQPQHF. The CDR3 DNA is TGTGCCAGTAGTATAGATCTCGGGCGCAATCAGCCCCAGCATTTT.

This clonotype has a count of ten or more. The chain is built from TRBV20-1 and TRBJ1-5; tentatively, D is TRBD1 (5 bases). Trimming took 6 bases from V and 1 from J, leaving 7 bases between them. The germline V gene encodes CDR1 DFQATT and CDR2 SNEGSKA (reference sequence). The CDR3 totals 12 residues. The CDR3 here is CSARDSNQPQHF. In DNA, the CDR3 is TGCAGTGCCCGGGACAGCAATCAGCCCCAGCATTTT.

Many counts were recorded for this clonotype. The chain links TRBV24-1 to TRBJ2-5; D gene unclear. This CDR3 spans 17 amino acids. Trimming left V 4 bases short and J 0 bases short, with 17 bases between. The germline gives CDR1 KGHDR, CDR2 SFDVKD. CDR3 in amino acids: CATSDRTAPLYQETQYF. The CDR3, as DNA: TGTGCCACCAGTGACAGGACGGCTCCTTTATACCAAGAGACCCAGTACTTC.